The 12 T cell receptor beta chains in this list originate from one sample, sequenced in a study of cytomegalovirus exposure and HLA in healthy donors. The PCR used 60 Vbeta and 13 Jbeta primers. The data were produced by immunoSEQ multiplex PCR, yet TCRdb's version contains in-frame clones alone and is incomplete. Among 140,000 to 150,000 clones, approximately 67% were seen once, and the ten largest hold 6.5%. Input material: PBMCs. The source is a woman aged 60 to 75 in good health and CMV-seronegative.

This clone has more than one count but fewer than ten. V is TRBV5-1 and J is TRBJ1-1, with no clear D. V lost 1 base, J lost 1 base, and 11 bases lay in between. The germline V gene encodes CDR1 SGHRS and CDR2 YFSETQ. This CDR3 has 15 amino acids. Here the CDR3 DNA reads TGCGCCAGCAGCTTGCGGTCGGGTGGGAACACTGAAGCTTTCTTT. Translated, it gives CASSLRSGGNTEAFF.

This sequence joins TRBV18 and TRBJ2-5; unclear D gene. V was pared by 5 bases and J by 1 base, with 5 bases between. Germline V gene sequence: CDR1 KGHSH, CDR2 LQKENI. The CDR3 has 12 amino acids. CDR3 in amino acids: CASSEFQETQYF. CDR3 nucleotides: TGTGCCAGCTCAGAGTTCCAAGAGACCCAGTACTTC.

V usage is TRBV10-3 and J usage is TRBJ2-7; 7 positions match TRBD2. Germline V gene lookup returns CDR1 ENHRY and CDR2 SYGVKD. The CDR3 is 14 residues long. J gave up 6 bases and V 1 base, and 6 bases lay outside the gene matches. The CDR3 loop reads CAISELGGLAEQYF. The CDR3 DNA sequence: TGTGCCATCAGTGAGTTGGGGGGGTTGGCCGAGCAGTACTTC.

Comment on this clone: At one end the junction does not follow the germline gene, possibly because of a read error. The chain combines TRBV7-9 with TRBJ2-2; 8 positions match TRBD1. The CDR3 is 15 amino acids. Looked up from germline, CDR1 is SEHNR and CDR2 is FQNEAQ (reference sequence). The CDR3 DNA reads TGTTCCAGCAGCCGCGGACAGGGGAACACCGGGGAGCTGTTTTTT. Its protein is CSSSRGQGNTGELFF.

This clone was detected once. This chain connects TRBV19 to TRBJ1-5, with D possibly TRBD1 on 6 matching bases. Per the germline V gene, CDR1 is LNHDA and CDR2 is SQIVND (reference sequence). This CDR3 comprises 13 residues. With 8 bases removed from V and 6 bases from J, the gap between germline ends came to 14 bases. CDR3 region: CASATGGSQPQHF. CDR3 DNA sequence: TGTGCCAGTGCAACGGGGGGCAGTCAGCCCCAGCATTTT.

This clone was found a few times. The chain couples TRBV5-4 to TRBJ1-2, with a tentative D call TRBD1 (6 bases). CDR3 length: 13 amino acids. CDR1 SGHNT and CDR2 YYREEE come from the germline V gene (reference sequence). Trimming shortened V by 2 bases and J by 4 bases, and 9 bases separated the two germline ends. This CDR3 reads CASSLQGGYGYTF. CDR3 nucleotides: TGTGCCAGCAGCTTACAGGGCGGCTATGGCTACACCTTC.

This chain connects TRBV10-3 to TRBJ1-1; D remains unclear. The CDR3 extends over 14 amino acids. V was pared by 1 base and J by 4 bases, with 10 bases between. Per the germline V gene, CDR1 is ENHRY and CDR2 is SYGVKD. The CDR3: CAISEWGGSTEAFF. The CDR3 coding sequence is TGTGCCATCAGTGAGTGGGGAGGGAGCACTGAAGCTTTCTTT.

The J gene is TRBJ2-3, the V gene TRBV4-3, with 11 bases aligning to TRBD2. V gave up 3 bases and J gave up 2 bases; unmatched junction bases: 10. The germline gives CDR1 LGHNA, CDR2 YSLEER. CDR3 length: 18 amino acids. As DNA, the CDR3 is TGCGCCAGCAGCCACGATAGGGGGACTAGCGGTATCACAGATACGCAGTATTTT. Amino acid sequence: CASSHDRGTSGITDTQYF.

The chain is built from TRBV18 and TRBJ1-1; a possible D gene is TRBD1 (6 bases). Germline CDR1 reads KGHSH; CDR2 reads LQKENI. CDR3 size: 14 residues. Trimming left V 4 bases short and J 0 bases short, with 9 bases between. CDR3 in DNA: TGTGCCAGCTCACAGGACAGATTGAACACTGAAGCTTTCTTT. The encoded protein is CASSQDRLNTEAFF.

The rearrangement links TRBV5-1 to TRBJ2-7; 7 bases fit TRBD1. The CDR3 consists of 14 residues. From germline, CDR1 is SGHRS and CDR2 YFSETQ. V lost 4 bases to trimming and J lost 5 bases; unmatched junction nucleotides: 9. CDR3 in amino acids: CASSREGASHEQYF. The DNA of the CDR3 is TGCGCCAGCAGCCGAGAGGGGGCCAGCCACGAGCAGTACTTC.

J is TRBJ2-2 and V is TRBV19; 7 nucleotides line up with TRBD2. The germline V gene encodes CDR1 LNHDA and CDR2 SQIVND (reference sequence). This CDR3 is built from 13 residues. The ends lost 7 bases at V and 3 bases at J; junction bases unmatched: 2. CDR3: CASTRGDTGELFF. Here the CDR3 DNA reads TGTGCCAGTACACGGGGGGACACCGGGGAGCTGTTTTTT. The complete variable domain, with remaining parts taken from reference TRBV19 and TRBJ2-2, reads DGGITQSPKYLFRKEGQNVTLSCEQNLNHDAMYWYRQDPGQGLRLIYYSQIVNDFQKGDIAEGYSVSREKKESFPLTVTSAQKNPTAFYLCASTRGDTGELFFGEGSRLTVL.

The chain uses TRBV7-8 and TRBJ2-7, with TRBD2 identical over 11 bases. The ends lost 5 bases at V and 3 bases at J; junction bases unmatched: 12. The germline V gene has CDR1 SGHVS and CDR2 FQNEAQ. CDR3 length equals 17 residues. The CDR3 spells CASSGRVAGGPRYEQYF. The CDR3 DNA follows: TGTGCCAGCAGCGGAAGGGTAGCGGGGGGGCCTCGCTACGAGCAGTACTTC. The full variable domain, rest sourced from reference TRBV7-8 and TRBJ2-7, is GAGVSQSPRYKVAKRGQDVALRCDPISGHVSLFWYQQALGQGPEFLTYFQNEAQLDKSGLPSDRFFAERPEGSVSTLKIQRTQQEDSAVYLCASSGRVAGGPRYEQYFGPGTRLTVT.